These T cell receptor beta chains were read from a single sample in a study of shared clonotypes between healthy human individuals. Produced via immunoSEQ multiplex PCR; TCRdb's table is partial and in-frame only. The table has about 510,000 clones, 90% to 97% seen once; the top ten hold roughly 0.06%. The sample was naive CD4+ T cells sorted from blood. These receptors originate from a woman aged 25 to 45 in good health. Each CDR3 is given with its conserved first and last residue. The order of the fields is CDR3 protein, CDR3 DNA, J gene, V gene, clone size, D gene. The D gene is left open where the match is weak. Clone size is given for some rows only: seen once, a few or many times, or a class if the clone is expanded.

CDR3 protein: CASSFRADGNYGYTF
CDR3 DNA: TGCGCCAGCAGCTTTCGGGCTGATGGTAACTATGGCTACACCTTC
J gene: TRBJ1-2
V gene: TRBV5-1
clone size: .
D gene: .

CDR3 protein: CASLSTGRRSPLHF
CDR3 DNA: TGTGCCAGCCTCTCGACAGGGAGGAGGTCACCCCTCCACTTT
J gene: TRBJ1-6
V gene: TRBV27
clone size: .
D gene: TRBD1

CDR3 protein: CASSLTSGFTDTQYF
CDR3 DNA: TGCGCCAGCAGCTTGACTAGCGGGTTCACAGATACGCAGTATTTT
J gene: TRBJ2-3
V gene: TRBV5-1
clone size: few
D gene: TRBD2

CDR3 protein: CASSLGDRGTEAFF
CDR3 DNA: TGTGCCAGCAGCCTAGGGGACAGGGGCACTGAAGCTTTCTTT
J gene: TRBJ1-1
V gene: TRBV5-6
clone size: .
D gene: TRBD1

CDR3 protein: CATRMSIGTGYEQYF
CDR3 DNA: TGTGCCACCAGGATGTCCATCGGGACGGGGTACGAGCAGTACTTC
J gene: TRBJ2-7
V gene: TRBV15
clone size: .
D gene: .

CDR3 protein: CASSFSGGGYNEQFF
CDR3 DNA: TGTGCCAGCAGTTTTAGCGGAGGGGGCTACAATGAGCAGTTCTTC
J gene: TRBJ2-1
V gene: TRBV28
clone size: .
D gene: .

CDR3 protein: CAIRPTGENQPQHF
CDR3 DNA: TGTGCCATCAGACCAACAGGGGAAAATCAGCCCCAGCATTTT
J gene: TRBJ1-5
V gene: TRBV10-3
clone size: once
D gene: TRBD1

CDR3 protein: CASSISKSSDTQYF
CDR3 DNA: TGTGCCAGTAGTATAAGTAAATCTTCGGATACGCAGTATTTT
J gene: TRBJ2-3
V gene: TRBV19
clone size: once
D gene: .

CDR3 protein: CASNPSRGTSSNQPQHF
CDR3 DNA: TGTGCCAGCAACCCAAGTCGGGGGACTTCTAGCAATCAGCCCCAGCATTTT
J gene: TRBJ1-5
V gene: TRBV5-8
clone size: .
D gene: .

CDR3 protein: CASSQDPGVPLHF
CDR3 DNA: TGTGCCAGCAGCCAAGATCCTGGCGTTCCCCTCCACTTT
J gene: TRBJ1-6
V gene: TRBV14
clone size: .
D gene: .